The clone carrying this T cell receptor (beta chain) was seen a few times. Its antigen is undetermined. Germline CDR1 DFQATT, CDR2 SNEGSKA (reference sequence). The CDR3 contains 16 residues. V was pared by 2 bases and J by 5 bases, with 14 bases of the junction left unmatched. The sample belongs to a study of identical twins. In TCRdb, the 5' RACE reads were re-called with MiXCR into one record per CDR3 protein. The sample yields around 500,000 distinct CDR3 sequences, 14% seen once. The donors were all healthy and Caucasian. Overall study results and limits: There were fewer insertions in abundant cord blood beta clonotypes, but memory repertoires showed no such pattern. Weaker excess twin sharing was seen among beta out-of-frame sequences. Zero-insertion findings could be partly confounded by invariant cells (MAIT and iNKT cells).

This sample was shared with a second study, whose subject was yellow fever vaccine responses in identical twins.

The receptor's source is a woman younger than 35 in good health. Sequencing was performed on CD4+ T cells sorted from blood. The rearrangement links TRBV20-1 to TRBJ2-5, with 7 bases identical to TRBD1. The CDR3 nucleotides are TGCAGTGCTAGACGTTTTTTACAGGGGCTCGGGGAGACCCAGTACTTC. It codes for CSARRFLQGLGETQYF.